This T cell receptor beta chain originates from a study of blood T cell repertoires in COVID-19. Study background: There were acute and convalescent COVID-19 samples, and they came from the United States, Italy and Spain. The cDNA or gDNA used as material had been derived from T cells, B-cell-depleted T cells, or PBMCs.

The authors' processing: Nucleated cell number was recorded as an estimate derived from reference gene primer amplification. TCRdb's copy holds only in-frame clones and misses some; the assay was immunoSEQ multiplex PCR. D and trimming come from the DNA, and the V and J calls and clone size come from that table. The sample carries about 100,000 clones, roughly 92% recorded once. Trimming pared 8 bases from V and 0 bases from J, leaving 19 bases between. The CDR3 has 15 amino acids. Germline V gene lookup returns CDR1 GTSNPN and CDR2 SVGIG (reference sequence). This clonotype was obtained from an older man with acute or convalescent COVID-19. Sequenced: peripheral blood. The chain carries TRBV30 and TRBJ1-1; D is unresolved. The CDR3 bases are TGTGCCCTCATTGGAGCAGAATTAATGAACACTGAAGCTTTCTTT. This sequence encodes CALIGAELMNTEAFF.